The 2 T cell receptor beta chains below come from one sample, sequenced in a study of T cells after yellow fever vaccination. TCRdb recomputed calls from the 5' RACE reads with MiXCR, one row per CDR3 protein. Seen here are over 200,000 distinct CDR3 sequences, roughly 6.2% observed once, and the top ten hold around 1%. Sequenced here: CD4+ T cells sorted from PBMCs, sampled on the day of the yellow fever booster vaccination. All receptors come from a man under 40 who received the YFV17D yellow fever vaccine.

This clonotype has at least ten counts. The chain employs TRBV6-1 and TRBJ2-7; 7 positions match TRBD1. J lost 0 bases, V lost 10 bases, and 12 bases had no gene match. CDR1 and CDR2 from the germline V gene are MNHNS and SASEGT. The CDR3 consists of 15 residues. CDR3: CATKSPGQSSYEQYF. The CDR3 DNA sequence: TGTGCCACTAAGAGCCCGGGACAGAGCTCCTACGAGCAGTACTTC.

The sample holds many counts of this clonotype. The V and J genes are TRBV7-2 and TRBJ2-1, with D possibly being TRBD2 (6 bases). This CDR3 has 13 amino acids. The germline V gene has CDR1 SGHTA and CDR2 FQGNSA. Trimming cost V 5 bases and J 15 bases, with 20 bases left between them. The CDR3 is CASSRLQDSEGFF. The CDR3 DNA reads as TGTGCCAGCAGCCGATTACAGGACTCGGAGGGGTTCTTC.